This T cell receptor (beta chain) was documented in a study of control samples from healthy donors and cancer patients. The repertoire was sequenced with immunoSEQ multiplex PCR; TCRdb's copy has only in-frame clones and lacks some. The sample lists 150,000 to 200,000 clones; roughly 89% were seen once. The specimen was blood. This clonotype was obtained from a man younger than 45 in good health.

CDR3 bases: TGTGCCAGCACTCAAAGCGGGGCTCCGAACACTGAAGCTTTCTTT. Protein: CASTQSGAPNTEAFF. The chain links TRBV7-3 to TRBJ1-1; D perhaps matches TRBD1 (5 bases). The CDR3 consists of 15 residues. Germline V gene data show CDR1 as SGHTA and CDR2 as FQGTGA. V lost 7 bases and J lost 1, with 16 bases in between. The full variable domain, completed using reference TRBV7-3 and TRBJ1-1, is GAGVSQTPSNKVTEKGKYVELRCDPISGHTALYWYRQSLGQGPEFLIYFQGTGAADDSGLPNDRFFAVRPEGSVSTLKIQRTERGDSAVYLCASTQSGAPNTEAFFGQGTRLTVV.